This TCR beta chain was documented in a study of shared clonotypes between healthy human individuals. The CDR3 spans 16 residues. V shed 3 bases, J shed 8 bases, and the junction held 13 bases outside the gene matches. Profiled with immunoSEQ multiplex PCR; TCRdb holds only in-frame clones, not every one. The table has roughly 2,500,000 clones, 93% seen once. Each donor was a Caucasian adult residing in Nashville, Tennessee. The sample comprised naive CD4+ T cells from PBMCs. Indicated subset: CD45RA+ positively selected. The sequence came from a man aged 18 to 29 in good health. Some clones in this sample may be carry-over from other donors' samples. The rearrangement joins TRBV23-1 to TRBJ2-1; TRBD2 matches 7 bases. TRBV23-1 belongs to the ORF category, with a function that is uncertain. This CDR3 is CASSQPGGGRWDEQFF. For the CDR3, the DNA is TGCGCCAGCAGTCAGCCGGGAGGCGGGAGATGGGATGAGCAGTTCTTC.